These 7 T cell receptor beta chains were sequenced from one sample in a study of blood T cell repertoires in COVID-19 (dated by TCRdb to 2018 to 2020). Receptor amplification or capture employed the immunoSEQ multiplex PCR assay. The table was pulled from immuneACCESS by TCRdb, which kept in-frame rearrangements only. Such tables lose some clones; where checked, under half of the loss comes from unresolved V genes, and the rest has no known cause. For this sample the table gives roughly 65,000 clones, of which roughly 85% were detected only once. Jointly, the top ten make up under 40% of the sample. The sequenced sample was peripheral blood. All receptors derive from a woman of 80 years or more with active or convalescent COVID-19.

The chain joins TRBV4-3 to TRBJ2-3; 8 nucleotides match TRBD2. The trim removed 0 bases at V and 5 bases at J, leaving 13 bases unmatched. CDR3 length equals 18 residues. Per the germline V gene, CDR1 is LGHNA and CDR2 is YSLEER. The CDR3 DNA reads as TGCGCCAGCAGCCAAGATGTTACTAGCGGCTATCGCGGAGATACGCAGTATTTT. Protein product: CASSQDVTSGYRGDTQYF.

This sequence joins TRBV4-1 and TRBJ1-1, with D unclear. Looked up from germline, CDR1 is MGHRA and CDR2 is YSYEKL. Trimming stripped 0 bases from V and 5 bases from J, with 16 bases between. The CDR3 consists of 16 residues. Here the CDR3 reads CASSQDDGRVLTEAFF. The CDR3 bases are TGCGCCAGCAGCCAAGATGATGGGAGGGTCTTAACTGAAGCTTTCTTT.

V usage is TRBV10-1 and J usage is TRBJ2-1, with 7 nucleotides matching TRBD2. Unmatched junction bases numbered 14, after V lost 9 bases and J lost 12 bases. The CDR3 is 13 residues long. Germline lookup yields CDR1 WNHNN and CDR2 SYGVQD (reference sequence). The CDR3 protein is CARPGLPFCGQFF. CDR3 coding DNA: TGCGCCAGACCGGGACTACCTTTTTGTGGGCAGTTCTTC.

This clone has just a few counts. The rearrangement joins TRBV7-9 to TRBJ2-3, with TRBD2 as a possible D gene (6 bases). Germline CDR1 reads SEHNR; CDR2 reads FQNEAQ (reference sequence). This CDR3 is built from 17 residues. V gave up 6 bases and J gave up 3 bases, with 22 bases separating them. This chain's CDR3 is CASSSGTGDPGTDTQYF. The CDR3 nucleotides are TGTGCCAGCAGTTCGGGCACGGGGGACCCTGGGACAGATACGCAGTATTTT.

The chain uses TRBV28 and TRBJ1-4; D is ambiguous. Per germline, CDR1 MDHEN and CDR2 SYDVKM. The CDR3 sequence is 15 residues long. The V end lost 2 bases, the J end lost 4 bases, and 11 bases lay between the germline ends. CDR3: CASSLAPGNNEKLFF. CDR3 in DNA: TGTGCCAGCAGTTTAGCCCCGGGTAATAATGAAAAACTGTTTTTT.

Only a few counts were recorded for this clone. CDR3 nucleotide sequence: TGTGCCAGCAGTTACCAACAGGATAACTATGGCTACACCTTC. Amino acid sequence: CASSYQQDNYGYTF. The chain uses TRBV6-5 and TRBJ1-2, with D maybe TRBD1 (5 bases). The germline V gene encodes CDR1 MNHEY and CDR2 SVGAGI. CDR3 length: 14 amino acids. V was clipped by 2 bases and J by 1 base, with 8 bases between them.

This rearrangement joins TRBV5-1 to TRBJ2-5; TRBD2 matches at 10 bases. This CDR3 is built from 15 residues. Germline CDR1 SGHRS, CDR2 YFSETQ. Trimming took 0 bases from V and 4 from J; bases not matched to a gene: 3. The DNA of the CDR3 is TGCGCCAGCAGCTTGGACGGGACTAGCGTAGAGACCCAGTACTTC. Residues: CASSLDGTSVETQYF. Full variable domain (outside the CDR3, taken from reference TRBV5-1 and TRBJ2-5): KAGVTQTPRYLIKTRGQQVTLSCSPISGHRSVSWYQQTPGQGLQFLFEYFSETQRNKGNFPGRFSGRQFSNSRSEMNVSTLELGDSALYLCASSLDGTSVETQYFGPGTRLLVL.